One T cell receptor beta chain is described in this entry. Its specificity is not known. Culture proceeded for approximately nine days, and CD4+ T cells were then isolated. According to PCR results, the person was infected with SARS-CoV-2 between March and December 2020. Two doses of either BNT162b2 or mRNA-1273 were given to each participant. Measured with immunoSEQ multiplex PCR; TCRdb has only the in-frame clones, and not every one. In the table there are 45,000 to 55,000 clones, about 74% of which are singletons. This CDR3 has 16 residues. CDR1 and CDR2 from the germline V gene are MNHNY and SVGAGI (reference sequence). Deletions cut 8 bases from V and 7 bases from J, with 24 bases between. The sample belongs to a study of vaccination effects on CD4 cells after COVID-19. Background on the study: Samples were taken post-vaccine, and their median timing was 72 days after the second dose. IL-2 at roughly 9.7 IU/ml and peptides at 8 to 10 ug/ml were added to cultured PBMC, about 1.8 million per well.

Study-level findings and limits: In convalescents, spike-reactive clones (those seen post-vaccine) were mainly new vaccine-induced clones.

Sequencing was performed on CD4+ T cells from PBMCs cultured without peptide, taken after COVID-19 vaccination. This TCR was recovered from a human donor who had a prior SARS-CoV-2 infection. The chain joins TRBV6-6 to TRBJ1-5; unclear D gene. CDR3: CASCPVTWGGEQPQHF. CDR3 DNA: TGTGCCAGCTGTCCCGTGACTTGGGGAGGAGAACAGCCCCAGCATTTT.